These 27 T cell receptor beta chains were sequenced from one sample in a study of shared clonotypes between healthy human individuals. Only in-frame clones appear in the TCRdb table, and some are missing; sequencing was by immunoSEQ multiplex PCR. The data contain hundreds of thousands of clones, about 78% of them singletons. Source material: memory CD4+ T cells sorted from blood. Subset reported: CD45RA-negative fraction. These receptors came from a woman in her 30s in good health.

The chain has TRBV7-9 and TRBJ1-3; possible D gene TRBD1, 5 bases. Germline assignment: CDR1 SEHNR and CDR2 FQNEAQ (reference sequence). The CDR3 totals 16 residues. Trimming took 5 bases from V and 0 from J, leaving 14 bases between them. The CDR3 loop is CASSPQQVFSGNTIYF. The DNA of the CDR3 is TGTGCCAGCAGCCCTCAACAGGTTTTCTCTGGAAACACCATATATTTT. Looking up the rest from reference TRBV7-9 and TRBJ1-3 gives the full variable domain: DTGVSQNPRHKITKRGQNVTFRCDPISEHNRLYWYRQTLGQGPEFLTYFQNEAQLEKSRLLSDRFSAERPKGSFSTLEIQRTEQGDSAMYLCASSPQQVFSGNTIYFGEGSWLTVV.

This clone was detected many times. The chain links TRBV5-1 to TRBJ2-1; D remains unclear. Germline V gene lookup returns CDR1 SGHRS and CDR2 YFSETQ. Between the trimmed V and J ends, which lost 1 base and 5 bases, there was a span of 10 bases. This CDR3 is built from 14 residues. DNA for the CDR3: TGCGCCAGCAGCTTGTTGTCCCGGGACAATGAGCAGTTCTTC. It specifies CASSLLSRDNEQFF. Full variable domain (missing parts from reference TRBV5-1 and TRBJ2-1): KAGVTQTPRYLIKTRGQQVTLSCSPISGHRSVSWYQQTPGQGLQFLFEYFSETQRNKGNFPGRFSGRQFSNSRSEMNVSTLELGDSALYLCASSLLSRDNEQFFGPGTRLTVL.

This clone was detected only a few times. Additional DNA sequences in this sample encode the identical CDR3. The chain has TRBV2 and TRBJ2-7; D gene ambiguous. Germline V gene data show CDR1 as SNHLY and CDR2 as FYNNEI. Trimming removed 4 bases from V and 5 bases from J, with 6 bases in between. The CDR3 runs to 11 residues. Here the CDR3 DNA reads TGTGCCAGCAGTGTGTACGACGAGCAGTACTTC. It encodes CASSVYDEQYF.

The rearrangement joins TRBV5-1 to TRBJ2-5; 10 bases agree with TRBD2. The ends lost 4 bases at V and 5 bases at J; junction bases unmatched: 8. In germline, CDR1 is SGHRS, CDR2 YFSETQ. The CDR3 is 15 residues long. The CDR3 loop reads CASSPLAGVVETQYF. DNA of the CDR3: TGCGCCAGCAGCCCTCTAGCGGGAGTGGTCGAGACCCAGTACTTC.

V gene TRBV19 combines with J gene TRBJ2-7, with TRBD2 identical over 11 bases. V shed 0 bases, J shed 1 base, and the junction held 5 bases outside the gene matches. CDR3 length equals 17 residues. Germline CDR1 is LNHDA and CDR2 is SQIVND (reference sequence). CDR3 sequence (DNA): TGTGCCAGTAGTATAGAGGCGACTAGCGGGGTTTCCTACGAGCAGTACTTC. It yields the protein CASSIEATSGVSYEQYF.

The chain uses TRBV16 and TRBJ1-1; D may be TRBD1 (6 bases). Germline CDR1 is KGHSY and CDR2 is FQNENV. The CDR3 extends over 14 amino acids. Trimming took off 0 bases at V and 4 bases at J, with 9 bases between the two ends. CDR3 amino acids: CASSQSLGATEAFF. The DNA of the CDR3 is TGTGCCAGCAGCCAATCGCTGGGGGCCACTGAAGCTTTCTTT.

The CDR3 DNA is TGTGCCAGCAGTGAACTAGGCGGGACAGGCAATGAGCAGTTCTTC. Translation gives CASSELGGTGNEQFF. The rearrangement links TRBV6-1 to TRBJ2-1; 8 bases align to TRBD1. After removal of 2 bases from V and 6 bases from J, the junction contained 6 bases not matched to a gene. The germline gives CDR1 MNHNS, CDR2 SASEGT. The CDR3 runs 15 residues.

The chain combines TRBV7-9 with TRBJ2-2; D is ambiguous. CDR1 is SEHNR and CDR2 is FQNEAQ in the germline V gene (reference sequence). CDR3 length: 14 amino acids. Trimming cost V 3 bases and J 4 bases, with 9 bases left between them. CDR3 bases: TGTGCCAGCAGCTTCTTGGCCACCACCGGGGAGCTGTTTTTT. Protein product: CASSFLATTGELFF.

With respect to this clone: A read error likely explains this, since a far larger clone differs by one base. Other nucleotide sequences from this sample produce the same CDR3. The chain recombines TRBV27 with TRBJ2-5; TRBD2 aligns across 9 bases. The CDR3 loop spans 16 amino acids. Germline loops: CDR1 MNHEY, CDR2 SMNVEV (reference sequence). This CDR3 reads CASSFMAGGPGETQYF. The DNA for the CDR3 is TGCGCCAGCAGTTTTATGGCGGGAGGGCCGGGGGAGACCCAGTACTTC.

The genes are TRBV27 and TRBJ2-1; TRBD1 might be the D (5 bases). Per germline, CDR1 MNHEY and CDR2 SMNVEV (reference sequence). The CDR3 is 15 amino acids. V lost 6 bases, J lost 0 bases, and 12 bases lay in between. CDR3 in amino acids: CASSDDSRSYNEQFF. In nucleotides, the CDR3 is TGTGCCAGCAGCGATGACAGCCGCTCCTACAATGAGCAGTTCTTC.

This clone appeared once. The CDR3 sequence is CASRMGQSYEQYF. In DNA, the CDR3 is TGTGCCAGCAGGATGGGACAGTCCTACGAGCAGTACTTC. The chain has TRBV28 and TRBJ2-7; 7 bases map to TRBD1. Germline values: CDR1 MDHEN, CDR2 SYDVKM. The CDR3 is 13 residues long. Trimming took 6 bases from V and 1 from J; bases not matched to a gene: 3.

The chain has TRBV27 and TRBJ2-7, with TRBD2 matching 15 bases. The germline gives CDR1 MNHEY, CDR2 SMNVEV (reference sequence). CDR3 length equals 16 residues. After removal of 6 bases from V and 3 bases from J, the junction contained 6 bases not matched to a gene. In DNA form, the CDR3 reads TGTGCCAGCAGCCCTGGACTAGCGGGAGGGCTCTACGAGCAGTACTTC. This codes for CASSPGLAGGLYEQYF.

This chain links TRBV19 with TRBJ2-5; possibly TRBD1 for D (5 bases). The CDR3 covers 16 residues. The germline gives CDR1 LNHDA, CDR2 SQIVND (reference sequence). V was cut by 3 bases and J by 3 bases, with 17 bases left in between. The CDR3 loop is CASSMRQHRTEETQYF. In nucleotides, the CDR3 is TGTGCCAGTAGTATGAGACAGCACCGGACCGAAGAGACCCAGTACTTC.

CDR3 protein: CVTQETEAFF. CDR3 DNA sequence: TGTGTTACCCAGGAGACTGAAGCTTTCTTT. The genes are TRBV28 and TRBJ1-1; D is unclear. Germline CDR1 and CDR2: MDHEN and SYDVKM. This CDR3 region has 10 residues.

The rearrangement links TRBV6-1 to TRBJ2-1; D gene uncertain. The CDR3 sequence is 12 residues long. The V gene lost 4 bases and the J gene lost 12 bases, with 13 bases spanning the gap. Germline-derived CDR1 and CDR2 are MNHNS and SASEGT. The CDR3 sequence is CASSALNDAQFF. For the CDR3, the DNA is TGTGCCAGCAGTGCCCTTAACGATGCGCAGTTCTTC.

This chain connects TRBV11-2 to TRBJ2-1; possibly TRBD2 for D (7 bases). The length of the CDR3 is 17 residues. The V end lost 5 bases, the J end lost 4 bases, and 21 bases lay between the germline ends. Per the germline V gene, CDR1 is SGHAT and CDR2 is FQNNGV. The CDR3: CASSRDGGGVSYNEQFF. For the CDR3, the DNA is TGTGCCAGCAGCAGAGACGGCGGGGGCGTTAGTTACAATGAGCAGTTCTTC.

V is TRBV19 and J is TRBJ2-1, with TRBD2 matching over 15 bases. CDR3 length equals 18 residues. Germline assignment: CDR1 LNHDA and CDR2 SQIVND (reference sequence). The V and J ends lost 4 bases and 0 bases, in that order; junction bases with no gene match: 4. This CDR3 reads CASSRGLAGGDSYNEQFF. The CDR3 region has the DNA TGTGCCAGTAGTAGGGGACTAGCGGGAGGAGACTCCTACAATGAGCAGTTCTTC.

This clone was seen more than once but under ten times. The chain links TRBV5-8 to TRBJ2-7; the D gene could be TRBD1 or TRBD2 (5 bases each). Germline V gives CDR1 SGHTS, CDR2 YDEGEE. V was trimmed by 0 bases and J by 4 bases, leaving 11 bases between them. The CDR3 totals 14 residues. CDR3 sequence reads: CASSLGDGLYEQYF. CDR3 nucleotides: TGTGCCAGCAGCTTGGGGGACGGCTTATACGAGCAGTACTTC.

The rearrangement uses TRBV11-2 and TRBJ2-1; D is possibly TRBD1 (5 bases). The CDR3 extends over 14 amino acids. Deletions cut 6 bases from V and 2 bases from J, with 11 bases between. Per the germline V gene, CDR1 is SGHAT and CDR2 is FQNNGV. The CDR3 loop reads CASRGHEPYNEQFF. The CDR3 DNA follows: TGTGCCAGCAGAGGACATGAGCCCTACAATGAGCAGTTCTTC.

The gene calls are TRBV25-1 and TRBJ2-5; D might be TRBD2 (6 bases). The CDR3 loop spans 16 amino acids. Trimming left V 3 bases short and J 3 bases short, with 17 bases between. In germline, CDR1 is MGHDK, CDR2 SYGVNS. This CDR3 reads CASSEESGRREETQYF. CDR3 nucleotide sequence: TGTGCCAGCAGTGAGGAATCTGGGAGGCGAGAAGAGACCCAGTACTTC.

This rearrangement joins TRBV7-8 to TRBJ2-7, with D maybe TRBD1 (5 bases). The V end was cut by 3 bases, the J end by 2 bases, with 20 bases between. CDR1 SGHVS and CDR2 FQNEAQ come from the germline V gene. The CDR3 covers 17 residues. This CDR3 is CASSFILRAGSPYEQYF. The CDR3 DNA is TGTGCCAGCAGCTTTATTCTCCGGGCAGGGTCCCCCTACGAGCAGTACTTC.

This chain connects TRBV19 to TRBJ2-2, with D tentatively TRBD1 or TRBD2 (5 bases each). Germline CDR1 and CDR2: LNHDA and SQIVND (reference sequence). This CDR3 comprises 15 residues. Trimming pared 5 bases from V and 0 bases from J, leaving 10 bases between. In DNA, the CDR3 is TGTGCCAGTAGTTCCGGGACGGCGAACACCGGGGAGCTGTTTTTT. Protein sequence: CASSSGTANTGELFF.

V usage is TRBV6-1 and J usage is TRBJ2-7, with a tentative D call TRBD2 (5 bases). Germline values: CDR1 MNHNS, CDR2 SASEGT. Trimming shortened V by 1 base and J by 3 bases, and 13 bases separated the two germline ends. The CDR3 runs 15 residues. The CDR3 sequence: CASSEEGGGYYEQYF. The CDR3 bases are TGTGCCAGCAGTGAAGAAGGAGGTGGGTACTACGAGCAGTACTTC.

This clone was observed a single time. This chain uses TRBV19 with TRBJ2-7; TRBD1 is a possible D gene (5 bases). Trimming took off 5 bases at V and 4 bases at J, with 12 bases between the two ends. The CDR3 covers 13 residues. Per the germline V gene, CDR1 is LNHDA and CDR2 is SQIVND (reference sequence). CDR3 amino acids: CASSWAGKYEQYF. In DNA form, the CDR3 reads TGTGCCAGTAGTTGGGCAGGGAAGTACGAGCAGTACTTC.

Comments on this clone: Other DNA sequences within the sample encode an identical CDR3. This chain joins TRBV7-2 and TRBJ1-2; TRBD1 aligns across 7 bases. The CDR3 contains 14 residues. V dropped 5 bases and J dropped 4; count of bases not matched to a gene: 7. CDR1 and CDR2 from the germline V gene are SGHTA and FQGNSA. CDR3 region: CASSPQRDSYGYTF. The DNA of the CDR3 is TGTGCCAGCAGCCCACAAAGGGACAGCTATGGCTACACCTTC.

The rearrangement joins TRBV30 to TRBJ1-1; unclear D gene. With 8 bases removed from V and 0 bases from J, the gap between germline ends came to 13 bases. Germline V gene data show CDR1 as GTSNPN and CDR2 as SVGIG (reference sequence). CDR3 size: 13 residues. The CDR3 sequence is CAAGPLMNTEAFF. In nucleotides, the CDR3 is TGTGCCGCCGGACCGCTAATGAACACTGAAGCTTTCTTT.

The CDR3 DNA sequence: TGTGCCATCAGACAACAGGGGCGAGGCACCGGGGAGCTGTTTTTT. It specifies CAIRQQGRGTGELFF. This chain joins TRBV10-3 and TRBJ2-2; 7 bases align to TRBD1. J gave up 4 bases and V 6 bases, and 8 bases lay outside the gene matches. Looked up from germline, CDR1 is ENHRY and CDR2 is SYGVKD. The CDR3 spans 15 residues.